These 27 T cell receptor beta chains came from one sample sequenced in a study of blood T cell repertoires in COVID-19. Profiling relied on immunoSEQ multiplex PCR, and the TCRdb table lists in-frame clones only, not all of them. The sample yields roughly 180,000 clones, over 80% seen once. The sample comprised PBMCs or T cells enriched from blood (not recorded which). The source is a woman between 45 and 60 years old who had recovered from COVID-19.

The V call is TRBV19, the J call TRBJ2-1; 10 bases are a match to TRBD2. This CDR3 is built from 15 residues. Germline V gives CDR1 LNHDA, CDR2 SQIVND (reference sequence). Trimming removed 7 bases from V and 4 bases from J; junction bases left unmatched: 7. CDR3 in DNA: TGTGCCAGTATCTCAGCGGGGGGGCCATACAATGAGCAGTTCTTC. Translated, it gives CASISAGGPYNEQFF.

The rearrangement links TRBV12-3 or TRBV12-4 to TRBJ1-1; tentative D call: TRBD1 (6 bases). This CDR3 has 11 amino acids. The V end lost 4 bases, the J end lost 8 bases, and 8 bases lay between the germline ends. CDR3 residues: CASSSGQEAFF. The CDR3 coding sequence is TGTGCCAGCAGTTCGGGACAAGAAGCTTTCTTT.

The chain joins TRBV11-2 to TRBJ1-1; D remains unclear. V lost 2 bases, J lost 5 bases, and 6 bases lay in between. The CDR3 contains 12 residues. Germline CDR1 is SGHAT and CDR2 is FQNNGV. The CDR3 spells CASSLKPTEAFF. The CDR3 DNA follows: TGTGCCAGCAGCTTAAAGCCAACTGAAGCTTTCTTT.

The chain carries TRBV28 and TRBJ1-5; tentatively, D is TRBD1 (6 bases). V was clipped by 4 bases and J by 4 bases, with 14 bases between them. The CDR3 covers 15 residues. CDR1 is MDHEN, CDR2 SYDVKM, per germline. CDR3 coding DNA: TGTGCCAGCAGTTCCTTCGGACAGAAAAATCAGCCCCAGCATTTT. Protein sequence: CASSSFGQKNQPQHF.

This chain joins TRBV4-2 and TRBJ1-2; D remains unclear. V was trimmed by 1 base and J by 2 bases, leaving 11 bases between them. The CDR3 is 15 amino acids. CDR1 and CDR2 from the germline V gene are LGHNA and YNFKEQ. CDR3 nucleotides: TGTGCCAGCAGCCAAGGGTATACACAGAACTATGGCTACACCTTC. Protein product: CASSQGYTQNYGYTF.

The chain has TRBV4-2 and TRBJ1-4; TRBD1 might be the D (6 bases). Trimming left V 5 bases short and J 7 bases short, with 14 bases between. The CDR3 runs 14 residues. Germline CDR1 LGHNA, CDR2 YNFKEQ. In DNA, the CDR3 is TGTGCCAGCAGCGAACAGGGATCTAGTGAAAAACTGTTTTTT. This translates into CASSEQGSSEKLFF.

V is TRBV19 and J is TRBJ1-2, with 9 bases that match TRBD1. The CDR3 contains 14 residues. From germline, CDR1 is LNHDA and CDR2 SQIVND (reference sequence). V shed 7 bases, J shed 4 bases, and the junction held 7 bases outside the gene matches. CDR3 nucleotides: TGTGCCAGTACTCCCTCGACAGGGGGCTATGGCTACACCTTC. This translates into CASTPSTGGYGYTF.

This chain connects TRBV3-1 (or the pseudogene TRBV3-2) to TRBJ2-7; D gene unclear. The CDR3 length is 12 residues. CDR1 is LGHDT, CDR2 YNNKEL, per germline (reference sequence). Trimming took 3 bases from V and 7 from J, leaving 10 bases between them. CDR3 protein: CASSHPAKEQYV. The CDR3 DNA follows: TGTGCCAGCAGCCATCCAGCGAAAGAGCAGTACGTC.

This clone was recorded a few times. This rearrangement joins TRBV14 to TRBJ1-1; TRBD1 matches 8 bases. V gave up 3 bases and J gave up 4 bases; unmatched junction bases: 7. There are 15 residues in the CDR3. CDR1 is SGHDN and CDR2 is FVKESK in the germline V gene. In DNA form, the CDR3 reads TGTGCCAGCAGCCATGGACGCAGGGGGCGCACTGAAGCTTTCTTT. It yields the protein CASSHGRRGRTEAFF.

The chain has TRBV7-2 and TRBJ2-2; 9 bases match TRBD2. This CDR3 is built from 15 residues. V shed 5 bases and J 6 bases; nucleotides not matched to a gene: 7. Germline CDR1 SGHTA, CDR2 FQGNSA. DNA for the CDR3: TGTGCCAGCAGCCCGCGAATAGCGGGAGCCGGGGAGCTGTTTTTT. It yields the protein CASSPRIAGAGELFF.

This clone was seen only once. The DNA for the CDR3 is TGTGCCAGCAGCTTGGGGGGAATCCCCCACGGGGAGCTGTTTTTT. This codes for CASSLGGIPHGELFF. This rearrangement joins TRBV7-2 to TRBJ2-2, with D possibly TRBD2 on 6 matching bases. V was cut by 3 bases and J by 7 bases, with 15 bases left in between. The germline V gene encodes CDR1 SGHTA and CDR2 FQGNSA. The CDR3 totals 15 residues.

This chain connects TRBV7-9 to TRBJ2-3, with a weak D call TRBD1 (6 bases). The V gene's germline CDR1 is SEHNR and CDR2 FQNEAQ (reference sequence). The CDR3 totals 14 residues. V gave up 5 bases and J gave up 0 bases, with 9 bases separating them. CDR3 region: CASSGGQSTDTQYF. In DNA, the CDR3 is TGTGCCAGCAGCGGGGGACAAAGCACAGATACGCAGTATTTT.

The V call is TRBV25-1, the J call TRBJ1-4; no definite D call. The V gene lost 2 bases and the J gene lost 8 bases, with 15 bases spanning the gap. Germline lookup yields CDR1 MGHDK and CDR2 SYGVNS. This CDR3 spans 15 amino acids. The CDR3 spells CASSEQTSGEEKLFF. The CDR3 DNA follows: TGTGCCAGCAGTGAACAGACATCCGGTGAGGAAAAACTGTTTTTT.

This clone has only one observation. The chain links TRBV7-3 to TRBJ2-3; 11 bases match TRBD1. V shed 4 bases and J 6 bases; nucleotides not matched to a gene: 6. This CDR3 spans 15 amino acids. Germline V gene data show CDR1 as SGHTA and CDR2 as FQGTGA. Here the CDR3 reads CASSWTGGTADTQYF. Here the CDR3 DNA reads TGTGCCAGCAGCTGGACAGGGGGCACAGCGGATACGCAGTATTTT.

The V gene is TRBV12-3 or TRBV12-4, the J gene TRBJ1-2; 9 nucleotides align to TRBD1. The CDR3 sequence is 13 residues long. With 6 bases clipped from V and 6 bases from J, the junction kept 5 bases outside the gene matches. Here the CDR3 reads CASSLNRGHGYTF. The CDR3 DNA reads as TGTGCCAGCAGCCTAAACAGGGGGCATGGCTACACCTTC.

The CDR3 nucleotides are TGTGCCAGCAGCTTAGCGTACACCCGAACTGAAGCTTTCTTT. This sequence encodes CASSLAYTRTEAFF. The chain combines TRBV7-9 with TRBJ1-1; unclear D gene. The germline V gene encodes CDR1 SEHNR and CDR2 FQNEAQ (reference sequence). Trimming removed 0 bases from V and 5 bases from J, with 10 bases in between. This CDR3 has 14 residues. Full variable domain (remainder filled in from reference TRBV7-9 and TRBJ1-1): DTGVSQNPRHKITKRGQNVTFRCDPISEHNRLYWYRQTLGQGPEFLTYFQNEAQLEKSRLLSDRFSAERPKGSFSTLEIQRTEQGDSAMYLCASSLAYTRTEAFFGQGTRLTVV.

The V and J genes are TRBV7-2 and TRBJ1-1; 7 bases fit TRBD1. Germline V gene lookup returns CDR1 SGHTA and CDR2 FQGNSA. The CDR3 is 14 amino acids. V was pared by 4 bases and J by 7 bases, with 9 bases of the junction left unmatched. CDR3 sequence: CASSSSRQGFEAFF. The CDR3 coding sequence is TGTGCCAGCAGCTCCTCAAGACAGGGATTTGAAGCTTTCTTT. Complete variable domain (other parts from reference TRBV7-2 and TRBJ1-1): GAGVSQSPSNKVTEKGKDVELRCDPISGHTALYWYRQSLGQGLEFLIYFQGNSAPDKSGLPSDRFSAERTGGSVSTLTIQRTQQEDSAVYLCASSSSRQGFEAFFGQGTRLTVV.

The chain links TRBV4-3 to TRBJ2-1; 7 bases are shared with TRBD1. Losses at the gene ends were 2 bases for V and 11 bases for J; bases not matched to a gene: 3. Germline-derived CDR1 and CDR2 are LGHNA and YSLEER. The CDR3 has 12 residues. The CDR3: CASSQPGQQQFF. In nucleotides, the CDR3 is TGCGCCAGCAGCCAACCGGGACAGCAGCAGTTCTTC.

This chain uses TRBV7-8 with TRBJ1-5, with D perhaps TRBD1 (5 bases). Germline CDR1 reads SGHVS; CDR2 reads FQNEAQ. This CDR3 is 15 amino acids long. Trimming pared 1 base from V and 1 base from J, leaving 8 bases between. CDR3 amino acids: CASSLGGRSNQPQHF. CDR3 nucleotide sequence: TGTGCCAGCAGCTTAGGGGGCAGGAGCAATCAGCCCCAGCATTTT.

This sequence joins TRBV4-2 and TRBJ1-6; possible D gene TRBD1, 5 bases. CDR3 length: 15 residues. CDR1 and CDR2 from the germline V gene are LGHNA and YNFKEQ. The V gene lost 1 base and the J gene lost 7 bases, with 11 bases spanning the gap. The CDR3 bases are TGTGCCAGCAGCCAAGGGGAGGGGAGGAATTCACCCCTCCACTTT. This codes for CASSQGEGRNSPLHF.

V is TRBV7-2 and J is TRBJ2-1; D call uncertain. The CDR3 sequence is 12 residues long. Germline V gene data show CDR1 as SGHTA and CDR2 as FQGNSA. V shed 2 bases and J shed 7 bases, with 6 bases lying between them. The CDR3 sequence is CASSLFLNEQFF. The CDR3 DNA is TGTGCCAGCAGCTTATTCCTAAATGAGCAGTTCTTC.

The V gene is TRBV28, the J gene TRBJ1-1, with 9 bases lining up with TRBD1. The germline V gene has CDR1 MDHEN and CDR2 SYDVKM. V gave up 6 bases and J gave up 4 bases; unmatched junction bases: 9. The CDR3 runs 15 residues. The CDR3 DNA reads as TGTGCCAGCAGAACAACCGGGACAGGGACCACTGAAGCTTTCTTT. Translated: CASRTTGTGTTEAFF.

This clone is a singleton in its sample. The CDR3 is CASSPQGKAAEAFF. In DNA, the CDR3 is TGTGCCAGCAGCCCCCAGGGCAAGGCCGCTGAAGCTTTCTTT. The chain recombines TRBV7-2 with TRBJ1-1, with D possibly TRBD1 on 5 matching bases. V gave up 5 bases and J gave up 6 bases, with 16 bases separating them. CDR1 is SGHTA and CDR2 is FQGNSA in the germline V gene. The CDR3 extends over 14 amino acids.

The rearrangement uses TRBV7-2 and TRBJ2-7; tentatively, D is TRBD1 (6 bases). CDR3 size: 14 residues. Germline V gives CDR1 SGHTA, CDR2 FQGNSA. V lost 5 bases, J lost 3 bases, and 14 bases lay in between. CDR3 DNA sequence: TGTGCCAGCAGCGTCCCCGGACAGTACTACGAGCAGTACGTC. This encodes CASSVPGQYYEQYV.

CDR3 bases: TGTGCCAGCAGTCGAGGTCGTAGGAACACTGAAGCTTTCTTT. The encoded protein is CASSRGRRNTEAFF. The chain is built from TRBV28 and TRBJ1-1; D is ambiguous. Germline V lookup: CDR1 MDHEN, CDR2 SYDVKM. This CDR3 has 14 residues. Trimming cost V 5 bases and J 1 base, with 11 bases left between them.

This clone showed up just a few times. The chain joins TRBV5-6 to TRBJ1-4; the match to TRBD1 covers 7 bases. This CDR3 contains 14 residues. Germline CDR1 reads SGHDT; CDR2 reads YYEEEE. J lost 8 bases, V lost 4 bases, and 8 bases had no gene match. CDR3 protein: CASSPDRVGEKLFF. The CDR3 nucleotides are TGTGCCAGCAGCCCCGACAGGGTAGGCGAAAAACTGTTTTTT.

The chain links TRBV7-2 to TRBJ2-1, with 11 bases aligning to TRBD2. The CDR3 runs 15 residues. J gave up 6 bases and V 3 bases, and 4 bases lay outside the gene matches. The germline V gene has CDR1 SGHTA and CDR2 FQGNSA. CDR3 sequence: CASSLDGLAGNEQFF. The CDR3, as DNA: TGTGCCAGCAGCTTGGACGGACTAGCGGGCAATGAGCAGTTCTTC.